This T cell receptor beta chain was sequenced in a study of cytomegalovirus exposure and HLA in healthy donors. On the study more broadly: Earlier results showed roughly 120 million unique TCR beta sequences derived from roughly 200 million T cells. Study-level results: In vitro, a few CMV-associated chains proved specific for CMV antigens. When a later analysis compared HLA-associated TCR beta chains with equally common others, the HLA-associated chains turned out to be more clonally expanded and to have lower generation probabilities.

The PCR employed 60 Vbeta primers together with 13 Jbeta primers. The assay was immunoSEQ multiplex PCR, and TCRdb's table has in-frame clones only and misses some. The top ten clones hold around 8.1% of a sample with under 150,000 clones, approximately 78% of them seen once. After removal of 3 bases from V and 1 base from J, the junction contained 11 bases not matched to a gene. The CDR3 spans 19 residues. The sample holds a few counts of this clone. Its specificity is unknown. Sequenced input: PBMCs. This clonotype originated in a woman between 50 and 59 years old in good health and CMV-seropositive. The gene calls are TRBV5-3 and TRBJ2-2; 11 nucleotides agree with TRBD2. TRBV5-3 is sorted into the ORF group, with uncertain function. The CDR3 DNA reads TGTGCCAGAAGCTGGGGGGTTGGGACTAGCGGAGAGAACACCGGGGAGCTGTTTTTT. The encoded protein is CARSWGVGTSGENTGELFF.